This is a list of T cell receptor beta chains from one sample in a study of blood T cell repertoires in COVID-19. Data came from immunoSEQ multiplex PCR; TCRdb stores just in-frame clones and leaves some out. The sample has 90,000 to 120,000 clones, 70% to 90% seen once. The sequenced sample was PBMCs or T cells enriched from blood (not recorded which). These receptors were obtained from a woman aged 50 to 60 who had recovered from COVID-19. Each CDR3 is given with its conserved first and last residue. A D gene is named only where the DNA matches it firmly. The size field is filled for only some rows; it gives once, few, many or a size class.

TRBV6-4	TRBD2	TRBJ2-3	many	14	CASSTGREADTQYF	TGTGCCAGCTCTACCGGGAGGGAGGCAGATACGCAGTATTTT
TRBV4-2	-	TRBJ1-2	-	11	CASSQDDNYTF	TGTGCCAGCAGCCAAGATGACAACTACACCTTC
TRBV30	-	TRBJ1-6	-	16	CAWTTLTAGGHSPLHF	TGTGCCTGGACTACCTTGACAGCTGGGGGCCATTCACCCCTCCACTTT
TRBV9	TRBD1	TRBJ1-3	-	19	CASSVGSSGRTGSGNTIYF	TGTGCCAGCAGCGTAGGTTCTTCGGGTCGGACAGGGTCTGGAAACACCATATATTTT
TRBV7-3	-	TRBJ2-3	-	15	CASSHGGLRTDTQYF	TGTGCCAGCAGCCATGGGGGACTTCGCACAGATACGCAGTATTTT
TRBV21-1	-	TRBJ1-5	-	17	CASSKWAGSVSNQPQHF	TGTGCCAGCAGCAAATGGGCAGGGTCTGTGAGCAATCAGCCCCAGCATTTT
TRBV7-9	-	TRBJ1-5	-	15	CASSPGGGEYQPQHF	TGTGCCAGCAGCCCGGGAGGGGGGGAATATCAGCCCCAGCATTTT
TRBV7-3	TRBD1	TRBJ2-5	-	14	CASSLSGQGETQYF	TGTGCCAGCAGCTTATCCGGACAGGGAGAGACCCAGTACTTC
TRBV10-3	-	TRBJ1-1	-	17	CAISEGTLPIMNTEAFF	TGTGCCATCAGTGAGGGGACTTTACCGATCATGAACACTGAAGCTTTCTTT
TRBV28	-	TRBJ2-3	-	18	CASSSLHTEAKSTDTQYF	TGTGCCAGCAGCTCTCTTCACACGGAGGCCAAATCCACAGATACGCAGTATTTT
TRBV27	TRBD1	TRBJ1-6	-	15	CASRTGGSYNSPLHF	TGTGCCAGCAGAACAGGGGGCTCCTATAATTCACCCCTCCACTTT
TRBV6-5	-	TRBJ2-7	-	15	CASRRVVSVTYEQYF	TGTGCCAGCAGACGGGTTGTTAGCGTGACCTACGAGCAGTACTTC
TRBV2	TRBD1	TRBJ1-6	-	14	CASSRGQGNSPLHF	TGTGCCAGCAGTCGCGGACAGGGGAATTCACCCCTCCACTTT
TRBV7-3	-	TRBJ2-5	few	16	CASSPPTGEGQETQYF	TGTGCCAGCAGCCCACCGACAGGGGAGGGACAAGAGACCCAGTACTTC
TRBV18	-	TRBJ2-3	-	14	CASSQLAATDTQYF	TGTGCCAGCTCTCAACTAGCCGCCACAGATACGCAGTATTTT
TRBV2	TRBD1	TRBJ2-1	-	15	CASSLEDRVPNEQFF	TGTGCCAGCAGCCTTGAGGACAGGGTTCCCAATGAGCAGTTCTTC
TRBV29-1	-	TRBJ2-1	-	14	CSVESLDSYNEQFF	TGCAGCGTTGAGAGTCTCGACTCCTACAATGAGCAGTTCTTC
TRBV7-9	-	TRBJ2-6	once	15	CASSSRDSGANVLTF	TGTGCCAGCAGCTCCCGAGACTCTGGGGCCAACGTCCTGACTTTC
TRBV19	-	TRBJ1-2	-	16	CATRRQVSGANYGYTF	TGTGCCACCAGACGACAGGTTTCAGGGGCTAACTATGGCTACACCTTC
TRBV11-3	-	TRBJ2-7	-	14	CASSPQGRDYEQYF	TGTGCCAGCAGCCCCCAGGGGAGGGACTACGAGCAGTACTTC
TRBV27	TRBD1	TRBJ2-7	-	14	CASSLRTGGHEQYF	TGTGCCAGCAGTTTAAGGACAGGGGGGCACGAGCAGTACTTC
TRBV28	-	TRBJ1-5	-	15	CASSLDSYSNQPQHF	TGTGCCAGCAGCCTTGACAGTTATAGCAATCAGCCCCAGCATTTT
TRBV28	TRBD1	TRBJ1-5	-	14	CASSRQGKGQPQHF	TGTGCCAGCAGTCGACAGGGGAAGGGGCAGCCCCAGCATTTT
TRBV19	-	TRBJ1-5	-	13	CASSAVSNQPQHF	TGTGCCAGTAGCGCGGTTAGCAATCAGCCCCAGCATTTT
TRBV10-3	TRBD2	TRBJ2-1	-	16	CAISSRKAGGPDEQFF	TGTGCCATCAGTTCGAGGAAGGCGGGGGGGCCTGATGAGCAGTTCTTC
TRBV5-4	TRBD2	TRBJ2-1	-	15	CASRSTSGGYNEQFF	TGTGCCAGCAGGTCGACTAGCGGGGGTTACAATGAGCAGTTCTTC
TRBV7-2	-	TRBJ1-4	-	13	CASSFTDNEKLFF	TGTGCCAGCAGTTTTACAGATAATGAAAAACTGTTTTTT
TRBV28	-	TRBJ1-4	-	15	CASSPPRGINEKLFF	TGTGCCAGCAGTCCTCCCCGGGGTATTAATGAAAAACTGTTTTTT
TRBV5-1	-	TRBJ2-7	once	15	CASSLPSGNFYEQYF	TGCGCCAGCAGCTTGCCTTCGGGTAATTTCTACGAGCAGTACTTC
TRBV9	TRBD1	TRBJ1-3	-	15	CASSVARTGGNTIYF	TGTGCCAGCAGCGTAGCAAGGACAGGTGGAAACACCATATATTTT
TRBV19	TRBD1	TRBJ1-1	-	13	CASRQGEGTEAFF	TGTGCCAGTCGACAGGGGGAGGGCACTGAAGCTTTCTTT
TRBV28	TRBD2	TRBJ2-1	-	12	CVSGGVYNEQFF	TGTGTTAGCGGGGGGGTCTACAATGAGCAGTTCTTC
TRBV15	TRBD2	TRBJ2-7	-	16	CATSRDGQTSWREQYF	TGTGCCACCAGCAGAGACGGTCAGACTAGCTGGAGGGAGCAGTACTTC
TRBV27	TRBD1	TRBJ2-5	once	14	CASSRQGKGETQYF	TGTGCCAGCAGTCGACAGGGGAAGGGAGAGACCCAGTACTTC
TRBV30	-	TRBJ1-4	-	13	CACTGTEAEKLFF	TGTGCCTGTACCGGGACTGAGGCCGAAAAACTGTTTTTT
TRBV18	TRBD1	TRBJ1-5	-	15	CASSRTGGAHQPQHF	TGTGCCAGCTCACGTACAGGGGGCGCCCATCAGCCCCAGCATTTT